This TCR beta chain was recovered during a study of shared clonotypes between healthy human individuals. In the case of this clone: Its cognate antigen is unknown.

Study-wide results and limits: Apart from blood, nothing was sampled; tissue repertoires likely differ.

Several immunoSEQ plates received, in even portions, the genomic DNA of each subset. Using immunoSEQ multiplex PCR, the repertoire was profiled, and TCRdb retains in-frame clones only, with some absent. The table includes under 1,100,000 clones, approximately 76% detected once. This CDR3 is 13 amino acids long. Trimming took off 2 bases at V and 5 bases at J, with 4 bases between the two ends. The germline V gene encodes CDR1 MNHEY and CDR2 SVGAGI. This receptor was taken from a man aged 18 to 29 in good health. The sample was memory CD4+ T cells sorted from blood. Regarding subset: CD45RA-negative fraction. The chain is built from TRBV6-5 and TRBJ1-6; D is unresolved. The CDR3 loop reads CASSYQNNSPLHF. The CDR3 DNA reads as TGTGCCAGCAGTTACCAGAATAATTCACCCCTCCACTTT.